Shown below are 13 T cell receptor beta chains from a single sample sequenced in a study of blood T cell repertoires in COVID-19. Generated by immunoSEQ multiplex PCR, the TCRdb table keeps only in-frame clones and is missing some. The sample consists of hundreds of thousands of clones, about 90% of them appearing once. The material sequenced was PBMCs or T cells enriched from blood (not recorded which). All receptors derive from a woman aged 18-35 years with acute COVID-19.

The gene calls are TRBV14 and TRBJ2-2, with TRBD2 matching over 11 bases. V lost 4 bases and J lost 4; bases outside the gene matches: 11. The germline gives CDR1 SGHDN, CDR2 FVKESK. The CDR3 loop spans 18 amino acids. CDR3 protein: CASSLTFSGRALTGELFF. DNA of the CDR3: TGTGCCAGCAGCCTTACCTTTAGCGGGAGGGCCCTCACCGGGGAGCTGTTTTTT.

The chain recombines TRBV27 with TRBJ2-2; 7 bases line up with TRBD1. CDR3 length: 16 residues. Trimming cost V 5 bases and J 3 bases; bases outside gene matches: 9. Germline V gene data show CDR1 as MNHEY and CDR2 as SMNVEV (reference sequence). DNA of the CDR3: TGTGCCAGCAGTCCTCTACAGGGGAGCGACACCGGGGAGCTGTTTTTT. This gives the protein CASSPLQGSDTGELFF.

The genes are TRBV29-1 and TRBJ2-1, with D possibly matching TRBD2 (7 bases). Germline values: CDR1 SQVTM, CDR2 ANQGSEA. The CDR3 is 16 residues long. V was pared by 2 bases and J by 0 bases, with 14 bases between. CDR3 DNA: TGCAGCGTTGAATGGGGCGGGGGCCACTCCTACAATGAGCAGTTCTTC. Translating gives CSVEWGGGHSYNEQFF.

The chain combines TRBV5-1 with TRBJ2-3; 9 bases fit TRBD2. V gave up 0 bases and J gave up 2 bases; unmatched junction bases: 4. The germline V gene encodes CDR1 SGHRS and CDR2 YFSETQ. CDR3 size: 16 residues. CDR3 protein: CASSLALAGNTDTQYF. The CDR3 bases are TGCGCCAGCAGCTTGGCCCTAGCGGGGAACACAGATACGCAGTATTTT.

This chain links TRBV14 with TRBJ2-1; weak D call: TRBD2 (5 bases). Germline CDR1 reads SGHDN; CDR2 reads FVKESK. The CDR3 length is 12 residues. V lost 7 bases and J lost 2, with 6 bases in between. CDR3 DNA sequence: TGTGCCAGCATGGGAGCCTACAATGAGCAGTTCTTC. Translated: CASMGAYNEQFF. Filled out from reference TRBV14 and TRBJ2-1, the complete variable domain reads EAGVTQFPSHSVIEKGQTVTLRCDPISGHDNLYWYRRVMGKEIKFLLHFVKESKQDESGMPNNRFLAERTGGTYSTLKVQPAELEDSGVYFCASMGAYNEQFFGPGTRLTVL.

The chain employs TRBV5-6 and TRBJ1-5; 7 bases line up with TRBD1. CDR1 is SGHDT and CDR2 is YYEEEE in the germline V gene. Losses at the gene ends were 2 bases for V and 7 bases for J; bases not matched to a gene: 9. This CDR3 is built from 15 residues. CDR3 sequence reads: CASSLRQGFGQPQHF. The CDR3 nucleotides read TGTGCCAGCAGCTTAAGACAGGGCTTCGGGCAGCCCCAGCATTTT.

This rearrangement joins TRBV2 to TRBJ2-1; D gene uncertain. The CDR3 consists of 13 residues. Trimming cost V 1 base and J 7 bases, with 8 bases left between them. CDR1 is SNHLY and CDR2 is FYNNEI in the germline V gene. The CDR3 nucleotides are TGTGCCAGCAGTGAAGGAGGCTGGAATGAGCAGTTCTTC. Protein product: CASSEGGWNEQFF. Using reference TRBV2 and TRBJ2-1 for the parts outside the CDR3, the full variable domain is EPEVTQTPSHQVTQMGQEVILRCVPISNHLYFYWYRQILGQKVEFLVSFYNNEISEKSEIFDDQFSVERPDGSNFTLKIRSTKLEDSAMYFCASSEGGWNEQFFGPGTRLTVL.

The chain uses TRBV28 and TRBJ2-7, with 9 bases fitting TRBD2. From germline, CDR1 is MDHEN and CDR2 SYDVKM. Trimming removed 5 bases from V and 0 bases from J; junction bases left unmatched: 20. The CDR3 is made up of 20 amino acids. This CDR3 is CASSPLKQTLAGFLSYEQYF. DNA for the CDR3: TGTGCCAGCAGTCCGCTAAAACAGACTCTAGCGGGATTTCTCTCCTACGAGCAGTACTTC.

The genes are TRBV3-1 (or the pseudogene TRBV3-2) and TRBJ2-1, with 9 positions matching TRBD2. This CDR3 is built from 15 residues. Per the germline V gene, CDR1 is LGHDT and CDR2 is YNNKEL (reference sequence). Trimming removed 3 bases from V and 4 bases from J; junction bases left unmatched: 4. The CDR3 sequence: CASSHSTSGYNEQFF. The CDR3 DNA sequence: TGTGCCAGCAGCCATAGTACTAGCGGGTACAATGAGCAGTTCTTC.

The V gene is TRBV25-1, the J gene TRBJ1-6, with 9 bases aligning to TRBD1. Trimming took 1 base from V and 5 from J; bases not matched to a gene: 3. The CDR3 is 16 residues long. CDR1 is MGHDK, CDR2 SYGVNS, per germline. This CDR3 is CASSEFGTGNNSPLHF. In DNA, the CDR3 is TGTGCCAGCAGTGAATTCGGGACAGGGAATAATTCACCCCTCCACTTT.

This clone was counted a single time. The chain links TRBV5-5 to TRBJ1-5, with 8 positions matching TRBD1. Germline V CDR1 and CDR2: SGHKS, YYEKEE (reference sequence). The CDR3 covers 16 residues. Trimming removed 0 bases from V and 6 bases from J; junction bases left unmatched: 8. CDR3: CASSLGGQGRGQPQHF. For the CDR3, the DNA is TGTGCCAGCAGCTTGGGAGGACAGGGACGAGGTCAGCCCCAGCATTTT.

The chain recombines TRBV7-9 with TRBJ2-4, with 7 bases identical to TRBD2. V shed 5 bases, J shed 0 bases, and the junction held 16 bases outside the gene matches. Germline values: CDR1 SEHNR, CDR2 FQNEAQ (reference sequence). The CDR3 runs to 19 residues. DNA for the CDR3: TGTGCCAGCAGCACCTCTGGGGGACTGCAGCGGGAAGCCAAAAACATTCAGTACTTC. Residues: CASSTSGGLQREAKNIQYF.

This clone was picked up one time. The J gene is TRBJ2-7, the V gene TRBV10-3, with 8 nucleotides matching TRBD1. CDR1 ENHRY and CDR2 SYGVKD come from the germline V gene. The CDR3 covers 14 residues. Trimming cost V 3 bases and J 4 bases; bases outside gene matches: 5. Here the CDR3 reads CAISDGQGIYEQYF. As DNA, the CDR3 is TGTGCCATCAGTGACGGACAGGGCATTTACGAGCAGTACTTC.